Presented here are 11 T cell receptor beta chains from one specimen sequenced in a study of T cell responses to AZD1222 COVID-19 vaccine. Profiling relied on immunoSEQ multiplex PCR, and the TCRdb table lists in-frame clones only, not all of them. The top ten clones hold 1% to 1.5% of a sample with roughly 70,000 clones, around nine tenths of them seen once. The starting material was peripheral blood, obtained 28 days after the second AZD1222 dose. The receptors shown here come from an adult who received the AZD1222 COVID-19 vaccine.

This clone was detected a few times. The chain combines TRBV9 with TRBJ2-3, with TRBD1 identical over 7 bases. V gave up 0 bases and J gave up 1 base; unmatched junction bases: 2. The CDR3 spans 15 residues. Germline V gene data show CDR1 as SGDLS and CDR2 as YYNGEE. CDR3 region: CASSVGQGGTDTQYF. CDR3 sequence (DNA): TGTGCCAGCAGCGTAGGCCAGGGGGGCACAGATACGCAGTATTTT.

This chain connects TRBV2 to TRBJ2-7, with no clear D. Trimming cost V 8 bases and J 0 bases, with 14 bases left between them. This CDR3 spans 14 amino acids. Germline V gene lookup returns CDR1 SNHLY and CDR2 FYNNEI. This CDR3 is CASESRVSSYEQYF. CDR3 sequence (DNA): TGTGCCAGCGAGAGCCGAGTGAGCTCCTACGAGCAGTACTTC.

This chain links TRBV4-2 with TRBJ1-6, with 8 bases aligning to TRBD1. From germline, CDR1 is LGHNA and CDR2 YNFKEQ. V lost 3 bases, J lost 7 bases, and 11 bases stayed unmatched. There are 17 residues in the CDR3. CDR3 protein: CASSQPPGQGINSPLHF. The CDR3 nucleotides are TGTGCCAGCAGCCAGCCCCCCGGACAGGGAATAAATTCACCCCTCCACTTT.

The chain carries TRBV25-1 and TRBJ2-7; possible D gene TRBD2, 5 bases. With 1 base removed from V and 7 bases from J, the gap between germline ends came to 14 bases. The CDR3 contains 14 residues. In germline, CDR1 is MGHDK, CDR2 SYGVNS. CDR3 amino acids: CASSELGPRGEQYF. In DNA, the CDR3 is TGTGCCAGCAGTGAATTGGGCCCCCGAGGGGAGCAGTACTTC.

The rearrangement links TRBV27 to TRBJ1-4, with a possible D match to TRBD1 (5 bases). This CDR3 has 17 amino acids. Trimming pared 6 bases from V and 4 bases from J, leaving 21 bases between. CDR1 is MNHEY and CDR2 is SMNVEV in the germline V gene (reference sequence). CDR3 region: CASSQIAAGILNEKLFF. CDR3 nucleotide sequence: TGTGCCAGCAGCCAGATTGCGGCAGGGATCCTTAATGAAAAACTGTTTTTT.

The chain is built from TRBV3-1 (or the pseudogene TRBV3-2) and TRBJ2-1; 9 bases agree with TRBD1. The CDR3 has 17 residues. With 0 bases clipped from V and 2 bases from J, the junction kept 5 bases outside the gene matches. Germline V lookup: CDR1 LGHDT, CDR2 YNNKEL (reference sequence). The CDR3 is CASSQDRGTGPYNEQFF. In nucleotides, the CDR3 is TGTGCCAGCAGCCAAGATAGAGGGACAGGGCCCTACAATGAGCAGTTCTTC.

The gene calls are TRBV10-3 and TRBJ1-5, with TRBD1 matching 7 bases. V dropped 2 bases and J dropped 4; count of bases not matched to a gene: 2. Germline V lookup: CDR1 ENHRY, CDR2 SYGVKD. The length of the CDR3 is 14 residues. The CDR3: CAISEKGQNQPQHF. The CDR3 coding sequence is TGTGCCATCAGTGAGAAGGGACAGAATCAGCCCCAGCATTTT.

The rearrangement joins TRBV11-2 to TRBJ1-3; D is ambiguous. V shed 0 bases and J shed 0 bases, with 3 bases lying between them. This CDR3 region has 14 residues. Germline V gives CDR1 SGHAT, CDR2 FQNNGV. CDR3 protein: CASSLESSGNTIYF. The CDR3 DNA reads TGTGCCAGCAGCTTAGAGAGCTCTGGAAACACCATATATTTT.

The rearrangement links TRBV7-3 to TRBJ1-1; 8 positions match TRBD1. The CDR3 covers 17 residues. Germline V lookup: CDR1 SGHTA, CDR2 FQGTGA. J gave up 1 base and V 2 bases, and 9 bases lay outside the gene matches. The CDR3 DNA reads TGTGCCAGCAGCTTATCAGGGGGCTACCCGGGGAACACTGAAGCTTTCTTT. Amino acid sequence: CASSLSGGYPGNTEAFF. Full variable domain (remainder filled in from reference TRBV7-3 and TRBJ1-1): GAGVSQTPSNKVTEKGKYVELRCDPISGHTALYWYRQSLGQGPEFLIYFQGTGAADDSGLPNDRFFAVRPEGSVSTLKIQRTERGDSAVYLCASSLSGGYPGNTEAFFGQGTRLTVV.

This clone occurred once. The J gene is TRBJ1-1, the V gene TRBV5-5; 10 positions agree with TRBD1. CDR3 length: 15 residues. After removal of 2 bases from V and 5 bases from J, the junction contained 6 bases not matched to a gene. CDR1 SGHKS and CDR2 YYEKEE come from the germline V gene (reference sequence). The CDR3 bases are TGTGCCAGCAGCTTTTCTGACAGGGGGCTTACTGAAGCTTTCTTT. Its protein is CASSFSDRGLTEAFF.

This sequence joins TRBV18 and TRBJ1-5; 7 bases fit TRBD1. Per the germline V gene, CDR1 is KGHSH and CDR2 is LQKENI. CDR3 length equals 13 residues. V shed 8 bases, J shed 7 bases, and the junction held 8 bases outside the gene matches. The CDR3 sequence is CASPGGEGQPQHF. CDR3 coding DNA: TGTGCCAGCCCAGGGGGGGAAGGGCAGCCCCAGCATTTT.